This TCR beta chain is drawn from a study of radiotherapy plus CTLA-4 blockade in lung cancer. Overall study: Roughly a sixth of enrolled patients responded objectively, and roughly 30% had disease control.

This clone was seen a few times. Its target is unknown. Different DNA sequences within this sample yield the same CDR3. The assay was immunoSEQ multiplex PCR, and TCRdb's table has in-frame clones only and misses some. Here the sample spans about 45,000 clones, 65% to 85% being singletons. The germline V gene encodes CDR1 LNHDA and CDR2 SQIVND (reference sequence). CDR3 length: 13 residues. The V end lost 3 bases, the J end lost 1 base, and 6 bases lay between the germline ends. General study results and limits: Increased serum interferon-beta after radiation also reportedly predicted response strongly. Tumor-derived TCR clones expanded in blood after radiotherapy plus ipilimumab.

This TCR came from a human donor with non-small cell lung cancer who had stable disease on radiotherapy plus ipilimumab. The chain carries TRBV19 and TRBJ1-1; no firm D call. Sequenced material: peripheral blood, taken from a patient treated with radiotherapy plus ipilimumab. The CDR3 reads CASSIGRNTEAFF. The CDR3, as DNA: TGTGCCAGTAGTATCGGCAGGAACACTGAAGCTTTCTTT.